This T cell receptor beta chain was found in a study of regulatory T cells in long-lasting Graves disease. Background on the study: It was over 5 years of antithyroid drugs, with positive TSH receptor antibodies, that meant persistent Graves' disease.

Arm-PCR of CDR3 regions and iRepertoire HTBI primers were the basis on which TCR beta libraries were built. TCRdb re-called the multiplex PCR reads through MiXCR, storing one row per CDR3 protein. The sample consists of some 470,000 distinct CDR3 sequences, 20% to 25% of them appearing once. Study-wide results and limits: More public clonotypes were shared by persistent patients (approximately 3,000) than by new patients (roughly 930).

This clonotype was counted ten times or more. Its specificity is unknown. Time point indicated: persistent/refractory GD, antithyroid drugs over 5 years with positive TRAb. The TCR library was made from RNA extracted from PBMCs. The patients included were those that came from an endocrinology department in Xi'an, China. The source is a female donor with Graves disease. The sequences come from peripheral blood mononuclear cells (PBMCs), collected when the disease was refractory, from a patient treated with antithyroid drugs.

The CDR3 region has the DNA TGTGCCAGCAGCTCCCTGACAGGGTTCGGAAACATTCAGTACTTC. This encodes CASSSLTGFGNIQYF. The chain carries TRBV11-2 and TRBJ2-4, with 7 bases identical to TRBD1. Germline CDR1 is SGHAT and CDR2 is FQNNGV. V was clipped by 4 bases and J by 6 bases; unmatched bases: 9. The CDR3 extends over 15 amino acids.